This T cell receptor beta chain was observed in a study of graft-versus-host responses after intestinal transplantation. About the research overall: Recipients were all induced with anti-thymocyte globulin, then given tacrolimus and steroids for about three years.

Method: immunoSEQ multiplex PCR; TCRdb's copy keeps in-frame clones and lacks some. This table has about 25,000 clones, 80% to 90% appearing once. Notes on the study in general: Detected in recipient marrow were GvH clones, some of which were first observed in ileum or blood. In patients with graft-donor T cell macrochimerism, allograft graft-versus-host to host-versus-graft clonal ratios were high.

Remarks on this clone: Its specificity is not known. This same CDR3 is encoded by further DNA sequences in the sample.

CDR1 and CDR2 (germline): GTSNPN, SVGIG (reference sequence). This CDR3 region has 11 residues. Between the trimmed V and J ends, which lost 5 bases and 2 bases, there was a span of 6 bases. The chain couples TRBV30 to TRBJ1-1; the D is unclear. Here the sequenced sample was PBMCs, taken 450 to 480 days after intestinal transplant. This TCR was recovered from a human patient who received an intestinal transplant, so some T cells may come from the graft donor. CDR3 nucleotides: TGTGCCTGGGGGGTTAACACTGAAGCTTTCTTT. It translates to CAWGVNTEAFF.